This T cell receptor (beta chain) was sequenced in a study of blood T cell repertoires in COVID-19 (dated by TCRdb to the early 2020s). For the wider study: Samples from collaborators originated in the United States, Italy and Spain and spanned both the acute and convalescent phases of COVID-19. The prospective study material was composed of cDNA or gDNA derived from T cells, B-cell-depleted T cells, or PBMCs. Deeply sampled blood TCRbeta repertoires from subjects exposed to, actively infected with, or recovered from COVID-19 were included in the dataset. The repertoires were made available in a free public database intended to serve as a resource for research on the immune response to SARS-CoV-2. The samples were drawn from two sources: the first 160 participants of the ongoing ImmuneRACE study, and 950 to 1,500 subjects contributed by 6 global collaborators. A de-identified subject ID, COVID-19 status, age in years and sex were almost always included in the sample metadata. HLA class I and class II types, where available, came from metadata supplied by the sample provider rather than from assay-based typing. General findings and caveats noted by the study authors: How much clinical and demographic metadata was included differed by source and by participant, and the metadata was provided uncurated.

Measured from the cysteine to the phenylalanine, the CDR3 is 11 residues long. The retained sequence is limited to the CDR3, 33 bases, with the frame set at the first base. The germline V gene yields SQVTM for CDR1 and ANQGSEA for CDR2. A distance of 10 bases separates the germline ends of V and J, which lose 5 bases and 5 bases respectively. This clone was detected a few times. The clone's antigen remains unknown. One base away there is no much larger clone; base qualities are not given. The collaborating institutions used their own protocols to collect whole blood in K2EDTA tubes. For TCRbeta analysis, collaborator samples were shipped as frozen whole blood, as isolated PBMCs, or as DNA extracted from either sample type. TCRbeta CDR3 regions were amplified from genomic DNA using the immunoSEQ Assay, a bias-controlled multiplex PCR. Under the source paper's analysis protocol: Nucleated cell counts per sample were estimated from amplification of reference gene primers within the assay. Sequence reads were collapsed and filtered to measure the absolute abundance of every unique TCRbeta CDR3 rearrangement. For each sample, productive Simpson clonality was calculated as the square root of Simpson's diversity index across productive rearrangements. Held by TCRdb, this immuneACCESS table contains in-frame sequences only and omits some clones. Under half of the omission traces to an unresolved V gene where checked; the cause of the rest is unknown. V, J and clone size are taken as reported in that table, and D and trimming were inferred from the DNA itself. In this sample the table shows around 110,000 clones, roughly four fifths of which occur a single time. The top ten clonotypes cover 7.5% of the sample.

The material sequenced was peripheral blood. The chain was built from TRBV29-1 and TRBJ2-7; TRBD1 could be the D gene, as 6 bases match. The sequence derives from a man in his 70s with active or convalescent COVID-19. The bases are TGCAGCGTTCAGGGGAACCACGAGCAGTACTTC. This is translated as CSVQGNHEQYF.